This entry lists 4 T cell receptor beta chains sequenced from one sample in a study of cytomegalovirus exposure and HLA in healthy donors. Sequenced by immunoSEQ multiplex PCR; TCRdb stores in-frame clones only, minus some. The table shows over 120,000 clones, with about 94% occurring only once. Sequenced: PBMCs. These receptor sequences come from a man aged 18 to 30 in good health and CMV-seropositive.

The chain is built from TRBV6-5 and TRBJ1-1; 8 bases are shared with TRBD1. This CDR3 has 15 residues. V gave up 2 bases and J gave up 2 bases; unmatched junction bases: 4. Germline CDR1 MNHEY, CDR2 SVGAGI. The CDR3 loop is CASSYGAGGNTEAFF. In nucleotides, the CDR3 is TGTGCCAGCAGTTACGGGGCAGGGGGCAACACTGAAGCTTTCTTT.

Of note for this clone: The germline gene is not matched at one end of the junction; a read error may be the cause. V is TRBV5-1 and J is TRBJ1-5, with TRBD1 identical over 7 bases. CDR1 is SGHRS and CDR2 is YFSETQ in the germline V gene. CDR3 size: 17 residues. The CDR3 region has the DNA TGCGCCAGCAGTTTGGGACCGGGGACAGACGACAATCAGCCCCAGCATTTT. Protein sequence: CASSLGPGTDDNQPQHF.

The chain links TRBV27 to TRBJ1-6; 9 bases fit TRBD1. V was pared by 7 bases and J by 7 bases, with 8 bases of the junction left unmatched. This CDR3 is built from 15 residues. CDR1 is MNHEY and CDR2 is SMNVEV in the germline V gene (reference sequence). The CDR3 region has the DNA TGTGCCAGCACCAGGGACAGGGTATGGAATTCACCCCTCCACTTT. Translation gives CASTRDRVWNSPLHF.

The chain carries TRBV9 and TRBJ2-5; 7 bases are shared with TRBD2. This CDR3 is 14 amino acids long. Unmatched junction bases numbered 7, after V lost 3 bases and J lost 5 bases. CDR1 and CDR2 from the germline V gene are SGDLS and YYNGEE. The CDR3 DNA follows: TGTGCCAGCAGCGGCGGGGCGGGAGTGGAGACCCAGTACTTC. Protein product: CASSGGAGVETQYF.